This note documents a single TCR beta chain sequence. These data belong to a study of blood T cell repertoires in COVID-19. Study-level background: Sites in the United States, Italy and Spain provided acute and convalescent COVID-19 samples. T cells, B-cell-depleted T cells, or PBMCs provided the cDNA or gDNA that served as material.

This CDR3 region has 12 residues. Looked up from germline, CDR1 is GTSNPN and CDR2 is SVGIG (reference sequence). With V trimmed by 3 bases and J by 5 bases, 3 bases remained unmatched. How the authors handled the data: Counts of nucleated cells, estimated from reference gene primer amplification, were obtained. Profiling relied on immunoSEQ multiplex PCR, and the TCRdb table lists in-frame clones only, not all of them. Clone size and the V and J calls come from that table; the DNA yielded D and trimming. The data show fewer than 500,000 clones, roughly 80% seen once. The sample comprised peripheral blood. This chain links TRBV30 with TRBJ2-5; 7 bases match TRBD2. This TCR came from a human donor with acute or convalescent COVID-19. The donor label of this sample is uncertain. CDR3 in amino acids: CAWSGLGETQYF. DNA for the CDR3: TGTGCCTGGAGCGGACTAGGCGAGACCCAGTACTTC.